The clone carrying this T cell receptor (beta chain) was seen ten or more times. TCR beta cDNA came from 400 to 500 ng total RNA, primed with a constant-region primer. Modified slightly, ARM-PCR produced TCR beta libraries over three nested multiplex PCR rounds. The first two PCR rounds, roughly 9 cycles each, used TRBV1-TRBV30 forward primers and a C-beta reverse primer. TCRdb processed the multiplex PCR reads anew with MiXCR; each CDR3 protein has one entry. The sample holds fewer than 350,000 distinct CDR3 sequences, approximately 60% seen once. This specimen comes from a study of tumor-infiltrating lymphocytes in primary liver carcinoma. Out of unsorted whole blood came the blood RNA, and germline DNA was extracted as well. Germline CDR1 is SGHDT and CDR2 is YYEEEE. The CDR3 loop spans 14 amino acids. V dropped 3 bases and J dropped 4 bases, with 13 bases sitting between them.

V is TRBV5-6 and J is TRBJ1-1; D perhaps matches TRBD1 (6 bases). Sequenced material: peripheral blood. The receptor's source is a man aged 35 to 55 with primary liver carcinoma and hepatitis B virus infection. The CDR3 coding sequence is TGTGCCAGCAGCTCACGGACAGTCCCCACTGAAGCTTTCTTT. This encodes CASSSRTVPTEAFF.